Presented here are 22 T cell receptor beta chains from one specimen sequenced in a study of shared clonotypes between healthy human individuals (dated by TCRdb to 2018 to 2021). Library preparation used the immunoSEQ multiplex PCR assay. TCRdb's version of the immuneACCESS table is confined to in-frame rearrangements and falls short of the full clone set. An unresolved V gene accounts for under half of the shortfall where checked; the remainder is of unknown origin. The sample table holds 550,000 to 700,000 clones, of which more than 70% were seen once. Around 1.8% of the sample is held by the ten biggest clonotypes. The sequencing sample was made of memory CD4+ T cells sorted from blood. The cell subset or site label, as the study defines it: CD45RA-negative fraction. Receptors originate from a woman in her twenties or thirties in good health.

The V gene is TRBV7-2, the J gene TRBJ2-5; the match to TRBD2 covers 7 bases. J gave up 6 bases and V 1 base, and 8 bases lay outside the gene matches. The germline V gene has CDR1 SGHTA and CDR2 FQGNSA. The CDR3 contains 15 residues. The CDR3 reads CASSLGGSRKKTQYF. CDR3 DNA sequence: TGTGCCAGCAGCTTAGGCGGGAGCAGGAAGAAGACCCAGTACTTC.

This chain links TRBV2 with TRBJ1-4; perhaps TRBD1 as D (5 bases). CDR3 length: 15 amino acids. CDR1 and CDR2 from the germline V gene are SNHLY and FYNNEI. V lost 0 bases and J lost 7, with 12 bases in between. The CDR3 DNA is TGTGCCAGCAGTGAAGCAGGGGTAGGAGGTGAAAAACTGTTTTTT. It specifies CASSEAGVGGEKLFF.

The chain employs TRBV7-2 and TRBJ2-6; no clear D gene. V shed 6 bases and J shed 1 base, with 7 bases lying between them. This CDR3 contains 14 residues. The germline gives CDR1 SGHTA, CDR2 FQGNSA. The CDR3: CASSSASGANVLTF. CDR3 coding DNA: TGTGCCAGCAGTTCAGCATCTGGGGCCAACGTCCTGACTTTC.

This clone was counted only a few times. The rearrangement links TRBV5-1 to TRBJ2-1; tentatively, D is TRBD2 (5 bases). The CDR3 has 13 residues. The germline V gene encodes CDR1 SGHRS and CDR2 YFSETQ. V was cut by 7 bases and J by 3 bases, with 11 bases left in between. The CDR3 spells CASRETNYNEQFF. The CDR3 region has the DNA TGCGCCAGCCGGGAAACAAACTACAATGAGCAGTTCTTC.

This chain joins TRBV6-1 and TRBJ1-2; D is undetermined. V gave up 3 bases and J gave up 6 bases, with 14 bases separating them. Germline assignment: CDR1 MNHNS and CDR2 SASEGT. The CDR3 is 14 amino acids. The CDR3 loop reads CASSEVFPLNGYTF. CDR3 nucleotides: TGTGCCAGCAGTGAGGTCTTCCCCCTCAATGGCTACACCTTC.

This rearrangement joins TRBV29-1 to TRBJ2-1, with a tentative D call TRBD2 (7 bases). Trimming left V 7 bases short and J 0 bases short, with 13 bases between. Germline V CDR1 and CDR2: SQVTM, ANQGSEA. The CDR3 loop spans 14 amino acids. As DNA, the CDR3 is TGCAGCGCCCGGGGGGCTAGCTCCTACAATGAGCAGTTCTTC. This codes for CSARGASSYNEQFF.

The chain uses TRBV7-2 and TRBJ1-1; D is perhaps TRBD1 (5 bases). Deletions cut 2 bases from V and 2 bases from J, with 9 bases between. Germline lookup yields CDR1 SGHTA and CDR2 FQGNSA. The CDR3 loop spans 14 amino acids. CDR3 nucleotides: TGTGCCAGCAGCTTATTGCAGGGTAACACTGAAGCTTTCTTT. Its translation is CASSLLQGNTEAFF.

The chain links TRBV30 to TRBJ2-1; D might be TRBD2 (6 bases). Trimming removed 5 bases from V and 1 base from J, with 18 bases in between. This CDR3 has 16 residues. The germline gives CDR1 GTSNPN, CDR2 SVGIG (reference sequence). CDR3 sequence: CAWEDRDFPSYNEQFF. CDR3 coding DNA: TGTGCCTGGGAGGATCGGGACTTTCCTTCCTACAATGAGCAGTTCTTC.

Only a few counts were recorded for this clone. This chain connects TRBV5-4 to TRBJ1-4; D is uncertain. V was shortened by 4 bases and J by 5 bases, with 9 bases between the two germline ends. The length of the CDR3 is 13 residues. CDR1 and CDR2 from the germline V gene are SGHNT and YYREEE (reference sequence). Here the CDR3 DNA reads TGTGCCAGCAGCCGTACGGGAAATGAAAAACTGTTTTTT. Residues: CASSRTGNEKLFF.

The genes are TRBV19 and TRBJ1-2; 8 bases align to TRBD1. Germline assignment: CDR1 LNHDA and CDR2 SQIVND (reference sequence). The J segment lost 4 bases and the V segment lost 5 bases, leaving 12 bases of the junction unmatched. The CDR3 covers 16 residues. The DNA for the CDR3 is TGTGCCAGTAGTCCCGCTCCCTCCGGGACAGGCTATGGCTACACCTTC. Encoded protein: CASSPAPSGTGYGYTF.

The chain couples TRBV5-1 to TRBJ2-1, with 7 bases identical to TRBD2. Per germline, CDR1 SGHRS and CDR2 YFSETQ. V lost 0 bases and J lost 8; bases outside the gene matches: 8. CDR3 size: 15 residues. The CDR3 coding sequence is TGCGCCAGCAGCTTGGAGGTGGGAGGGGAAGATGAGCAGTTCTTC. Translating gives CASSLEVGGEDEQFF. The variable domain in full, completed from reference TRBV5-1 and TRBJ2-1, reads KAGVTQTPRYLIKTRGQQVTLSCSPISGHRSVSWYQQTPGQGLQFLFEYFSETQRNKGNFPGRFSGRQFSNSRSEMNVSTLELGDSALYLCASSLEVGGEDEQFFGPGTRLTVL.

V usage is TRBV2 and J usage is TRBJ2-1; 8 bases agree with TRBD1. The V segment lost 5 bases and the J segment 0 bases; nucleotides outside the gene matches: 6. This CDR3 has 16 amino acids. In germline, CDR1 is SNHLY, CDR2 FYNNEI. The CDR3 loop reads CASSRQGRRSYNEQFF. The CDR3, as DNA: TGTGCCAGCAGTAGACAGGGGCGACGCTCCTACAATGAGCAGTTCTTC.

The chain carries TRBV2 and TRBJ1-5, with D uncertain. CDR1 is SNHLY, CDR2 FYNNEI, per germline. V gave up 0 bases and J gave up 1 base, with 7 bases separating them. The CDR3 covers 15 residues. DNA for the CDR3: TGTGCCAGCAGTGAAGCGGGGTCAAGCAATCAGCCCCAGCATTTT. Protein sequence: CASSEAGSSNQPQHF. Full variable domain (remainder filled in from reference TRBV2 and TRBJ1-5): EPEVTQTPSHQVTQMGQEVILRCVPISNHLYFYWYRQILGQKVEFLVSFYNNEISEKSEIFDDQFSVERPDGSNFTLKIRSTKLEDSAMYFCASSEAGSSNQPQHFGDGTRLSIL.

As concerns this clone: The same CDR3 arises from other DNA sequences in this sample as well. CDR3 DNA: TGCGCCAGCAGCTTGGAAGGAGCCTACGAGCAGTACTTC. It yields the protein CASSLEGAYEQYF. The J gene is TRBJ2-7, the V gene TRBV5-1; D not certain. Germline CDR1 reads SGHRS; CDR2 reads YFSETQ. This CDR3 region has 13 residues. The germline V and J ends were trimmed by 0 bases and 2 bases, with 6 bases remaining between them.

The chain couples TRBV19 to TRBJ2-2; D is ambiguous. Trimming cost V 3 bases and J 0 bases, with 11 bases left between them. This CDR3 spans 16 amino acids. Germline V lookup: CDR1 LNHDA, CDR2 SQIVND (reference sequence). The DNA for the CDR3 is TGTGCCAGTAGTATCGTCCGAAATTCGAACACCGGGGAGCTGTTTTTT. This gives the protein CASSIVRNSNTGELFF.

The chain combines TRBV2 with TRBJ1-2, with a weak D call TRBD1 (6 bases). The CDR3 is 15 residues long. V was cut by 3 bases and J by 4 bases, with 15 bases left in between. CDR1 is SNHLY and CDR2 is FYNNEI in the germline V gene. CDR3 protein: CASSEEQGSPYGYTF. The DNA for the CDR3 is TGTGCCAGCAGTGAGGAACAGGGTTCTCCCTATGGCTACACCTTC.

The chain has TRBV4-1 and TRBJ2-1; 7 bases match TRBD2. Losses at the gene ends were 0 bases for V and 6 bases for J; bases not matched to a gene: 5. The CDR3 loop spans 15 amino acids. Germline CDR1 MGHRA, CDR2 YSYEKL. This chain's CDR3 is CASSQDLGLINEQFF. In DNA form, the CDR3 reads TGCGCCAGCAGCCAAGATCTGGGACTAATCAATGAGCAGTTCTTC.

The V gene is TRBV6-6, the J gene TRBJ2-1; 9 bases match TRBD1. This CDR3 contains 14 residues. Germline loops: CDR1 MNHNY, CDR2 SVGAGI (reference sequence). V lost 7 bases to trimming and J lost 5 bases; unmatched junction nucleotides: 6. The CDR3 sequence is CASTFGTGNNEQFF. The CDR3 region has the DNA TGTGCCAGCACCTTCGGGACAGGGAACAATGAGCAGTTCTTC.

J is TRBJ2-7 and V is TRBV9, with 9 bases identical to TRBD2. The junction had 15 bases not matched to a gene; V was cut back by 4 bases and J by 7 bases. Germline CDR1 SGDLS, CDR2 YYNGEE. This CDR3 has 16 amino acids. DNA for the CDR3: TGTGCCAGCAGCACCCAAGCGGGAGGATTGGAGGAGGAGCAGTACTTC. It is translated as CASSTQAGGLEEEQYF.

CDR3 amino acids: CASSSDSSNQPQHF. As DNA, the CDR3 is TGTGCCAGCAGTTCCGACAGTAGCAATCAGCCCCAGCATTTT. This chain links TRBV2 with TRBJ1-5; a possible D gene is TRBD1 (5 bases). The ends were cut back, 5 bases at V and 0 bases at J, with 8 bases in the middle. Germline CDR1 reads SNHLY; CDR2 reads FYNNEI. The CDR3 totals 14 residues. Full variable domain (remainder filled in from reference TRBV2 and TRBJ1-5): EPEVTQTPSHQVTQMGQEVILRCVPISNHLYFYWYRQILGQKVEFLVSFYNNEISEKSEIFDDQFSVERPDGSNFTLKIRSTKLEDSAMYFCASSSDSSNQPQHFGDGTRLSIL.

J is TRBJ1-1 and V is TRBV16; unclear D gene. Germline-derived CDR1 and CDR2 are KGHSY and FQNENV. The V end lost 4 bases, the J end lost 10 bases, and 13 bases lay between the germline ends. CDR3 size: 12 residues. The DNA for the CDR3 is TGTGCCAGCAGCCTTTCTTCAGAAGGAGCTTTCTTT. Amino acid sequence: CASSLSSEGAFF.

The chain uses TRBV7-8 and TRBJ2-3; D not certain. Between the trimmed V and J ends, which lost 5 bases and 0 bases, there was a span of 15 bases. This CDR3 region has 16 residues. Germline assignment: CDR1 SGHVS and CDR2 FQNEAQ. DNA for the CDR3: TGTGCCAGCAGCCTCCGGACCGTTCGGAGCACAGATACGCAGTATTTT. It encodes CASSLRTVRSTDTQYF.